This T cell receptor (beta chain) was identified during a study of T-cell reconstitution after alpha-beta-depleted transplantation in children. Study-wide results and caveats: Expanded graft clones, several hundred of them, were reportedly the source of alpha-beta T cells about two months after transplant. Surviving recipient cells, namely T cells and thymic progenitors, were the source of high day-60 TCRbeta diversity in some patients.

This clonotype has just a few counts. Its antigen is unknown. The ends were cut back, 3 bases at V and 3 bases at J, with 12 bases in the middle. CDR1 is SQVTM and CDR2 is ANQGSEA in the germline V gene. There are 13 residues in the CDR3. During its preparation, the TCRbeta library received unique molecular identifiers. Each CDR3 protein is one row after TCRdb ran MiXCR on the PCR reads. The top ten clones hold about 5% of a sample with about 870,000 distinct CDR3 sequences, less than 20% of them seen once. The chain links TRBV29-1 to TRBJ2-7; D possibly corresponds to TRBD1 (6 bases). The receptor was isolated from a male patient under 18 who had a stem cell transplant for acute lymphoblastic leukemia, so the T cells may come from the graft donor. Sequencing used PBMCs, mostly from graft donor cells, obtained 360 days after TCRalphabeta/CD19-depleted stem cell transplant. The CDR3 is CSVEDRVNYEQYF. The CDR3, as DNA: TGCAGCGTTGAGGACAGAGTAAACTACGAGCAGTACTTC.